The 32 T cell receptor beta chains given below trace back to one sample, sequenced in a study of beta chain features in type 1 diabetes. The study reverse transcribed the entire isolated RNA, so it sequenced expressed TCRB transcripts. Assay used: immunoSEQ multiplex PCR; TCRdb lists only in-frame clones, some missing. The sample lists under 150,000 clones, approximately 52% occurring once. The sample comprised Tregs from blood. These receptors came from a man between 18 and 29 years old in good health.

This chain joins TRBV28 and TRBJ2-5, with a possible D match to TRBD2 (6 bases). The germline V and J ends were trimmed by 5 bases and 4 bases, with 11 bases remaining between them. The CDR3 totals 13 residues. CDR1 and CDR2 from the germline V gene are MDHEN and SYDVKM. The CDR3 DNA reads TGTGCCAGCAGTCTGCGACTAGTAGAGACCCAGTACTTC. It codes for CASSLRLVETQYF.

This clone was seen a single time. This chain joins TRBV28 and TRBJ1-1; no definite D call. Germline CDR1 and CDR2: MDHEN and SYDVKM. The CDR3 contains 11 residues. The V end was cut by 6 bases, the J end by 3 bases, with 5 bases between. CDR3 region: CASRQDTEAFF. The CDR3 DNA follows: TGTGCCAGCAGGCAGGACACTGAAGCTTTCTTT. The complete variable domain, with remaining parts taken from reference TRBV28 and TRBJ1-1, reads DVKVTQSSRYLVKRTGEKVFLECVQDMDHENMFWYRQDPGLGLRLIYFSYDVKMKEKGDIPEGYSVSREKKERFSLILESASTNQTSMYLCASRQDTEAFFGQGTRLTVV.

The CDR3 nucleotides read TGTGCCAGCAGCCACCGATTTCAGGGGTTCTCCTACAATGAGCAGTTCTTC. It encodes CASSHRFQGFSYNEQFF. The chain couples TRBV7-2 to TRBJ2-1; possibly TRBD1 for D (6 bases). Trimming pared 5 bases from V and 0 bases from J, leaving 17 bases between. The CDR3 is made up of 17 amino acids. Germline values: CDR1 SGHTA, CDR2 FQGNSA.

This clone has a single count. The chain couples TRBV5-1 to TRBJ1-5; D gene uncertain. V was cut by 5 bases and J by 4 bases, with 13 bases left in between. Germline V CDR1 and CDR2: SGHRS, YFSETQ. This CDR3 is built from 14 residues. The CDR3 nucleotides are TGCGCCAGCAGTTTAGGACTGACGAATCAGCCCCAGCATTTT. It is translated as CASSLGLTNQPQHF.

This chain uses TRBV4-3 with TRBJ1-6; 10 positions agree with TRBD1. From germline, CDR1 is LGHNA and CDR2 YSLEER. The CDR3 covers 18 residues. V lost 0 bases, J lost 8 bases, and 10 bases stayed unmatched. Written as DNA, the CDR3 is TGCGCCAGCAGCCAAGATTCGAGTAGGGGACAGGGGTATTCACCCCTCCACTTT. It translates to CASSQDSSRGQGYSPLHF.

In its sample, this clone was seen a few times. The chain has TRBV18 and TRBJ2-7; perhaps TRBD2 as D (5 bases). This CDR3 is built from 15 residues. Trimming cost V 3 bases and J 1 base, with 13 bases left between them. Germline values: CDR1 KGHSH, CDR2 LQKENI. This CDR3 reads CASSPPNSVSYEQYF. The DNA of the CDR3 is TGTGCCAGCTCACCGCCGAATAGCGTATCCTACGAGCAGTACTTC. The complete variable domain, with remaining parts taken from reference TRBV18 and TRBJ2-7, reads NAGVMQNPRHLVRRRGQEARLRCSPMKGHSHVYWYRQLPEEGLKFMVYLQKENIIDESGMPKERFSAEFPKEGPSILRIQQVVRGDSAAYFCASSPPNSVSYEQYFGPGTRLTVT.

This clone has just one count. The CDR3 loop is CSAIIQGGTEAFF. The CDR3 coding sequence is TGCAGCGCAATAATCCAGGGTGGGACTGAAGCTTTCTTT. The V and J genes are TRBV29-1 and TRBJ1-1; a possible D gene is TRBD1 (5 bases). The CDR3 length is 13 residues. CDR1 and CDR2 from the germline V gene are SQVTM and ANQGSEA. The V gene lost 7 bases and the J gene lost 5 bases, with 17 bases spanning the gap.

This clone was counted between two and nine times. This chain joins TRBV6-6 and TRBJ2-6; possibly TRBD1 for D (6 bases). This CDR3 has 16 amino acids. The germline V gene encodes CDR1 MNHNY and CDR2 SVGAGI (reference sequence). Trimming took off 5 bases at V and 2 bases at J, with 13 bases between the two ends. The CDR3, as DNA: TGTGCCAGCAGTCATACGACAGGAGCTGGGGCCAACGTCCTGACTTTC. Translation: CASSHTTGAGANVLTF.

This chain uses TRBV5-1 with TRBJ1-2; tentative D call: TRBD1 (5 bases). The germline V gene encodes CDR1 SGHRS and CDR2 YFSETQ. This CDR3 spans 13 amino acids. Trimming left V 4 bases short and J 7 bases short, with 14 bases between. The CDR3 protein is CASSGSGIAGYTF. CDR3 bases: TGCGCCAGCAGCGGGTCAGGGATTGCTGGCTACACCTTC. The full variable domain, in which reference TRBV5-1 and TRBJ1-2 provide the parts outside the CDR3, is KAGVTQTPRYLIKTRGQQVTLSCSPISGHRSVSWYQQTPGQGLQFLFEYFSETQRNKGNFPGRFSGRQFSNSRSEMNVSTLELGDSALYLCASSGSGIAGYTFGSGTRLTVV.

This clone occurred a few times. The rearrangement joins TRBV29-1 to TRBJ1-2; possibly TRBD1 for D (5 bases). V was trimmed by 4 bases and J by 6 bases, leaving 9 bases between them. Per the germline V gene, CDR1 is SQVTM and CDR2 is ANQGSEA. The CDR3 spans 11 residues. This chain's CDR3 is CSVAGTDGYTF. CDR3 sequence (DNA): TGCAGCGTTGCAGGGACTGATGGCTACACCTTC.

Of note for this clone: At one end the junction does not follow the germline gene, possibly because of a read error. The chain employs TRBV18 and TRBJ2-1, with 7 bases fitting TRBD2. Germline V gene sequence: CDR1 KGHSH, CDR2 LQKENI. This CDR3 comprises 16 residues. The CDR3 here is CASSPRLSGATNEQFF. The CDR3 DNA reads TGTGCCAGCTCCCCACGTTTGAGCGGGGCCACCAATGAGCAGTTCTTC.

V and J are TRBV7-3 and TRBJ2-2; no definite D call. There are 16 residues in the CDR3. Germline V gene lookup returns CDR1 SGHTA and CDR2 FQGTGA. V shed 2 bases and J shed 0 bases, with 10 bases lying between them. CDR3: CASSLVPASNTGELFF. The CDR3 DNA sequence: TGTGCCAGCAGCTTAGTTCCCGCGTCGAACACCGGGGAGCTGTTTTTT.

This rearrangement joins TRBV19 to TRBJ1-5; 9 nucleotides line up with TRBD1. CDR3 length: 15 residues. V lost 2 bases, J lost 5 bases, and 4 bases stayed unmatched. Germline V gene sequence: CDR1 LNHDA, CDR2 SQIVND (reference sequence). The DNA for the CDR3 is TGTGCCAGTAGTATAACAGGGGGCGCGGATCAGCCCCAGCATTTT. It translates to CASSITGGADQPQHF.

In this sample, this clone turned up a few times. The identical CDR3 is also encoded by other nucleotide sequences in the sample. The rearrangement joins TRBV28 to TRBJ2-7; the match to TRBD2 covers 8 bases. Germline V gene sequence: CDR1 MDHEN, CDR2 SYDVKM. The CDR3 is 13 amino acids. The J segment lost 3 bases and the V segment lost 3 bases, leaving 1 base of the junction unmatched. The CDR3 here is CASSLSGGYEQYF. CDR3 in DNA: TGTGCCAGCAGTTTGAGCGGGGGCTACGAGCAGTACTTC.

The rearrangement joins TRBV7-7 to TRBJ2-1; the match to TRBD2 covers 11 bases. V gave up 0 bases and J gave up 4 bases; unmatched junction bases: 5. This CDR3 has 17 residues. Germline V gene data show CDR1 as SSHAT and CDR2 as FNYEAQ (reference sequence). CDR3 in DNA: TGTGCCAGCAGCTTAGCGCCGGGACTAGCGGATTACAATGAGCAGTTCTTC. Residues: CASSLAPGLADYNEQFF.

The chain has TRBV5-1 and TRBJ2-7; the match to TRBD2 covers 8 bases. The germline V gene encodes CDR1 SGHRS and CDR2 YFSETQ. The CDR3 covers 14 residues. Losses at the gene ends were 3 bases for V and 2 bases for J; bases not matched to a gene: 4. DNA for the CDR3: TGCGCCAGCAGCTGGGCGGGGGGACCCTACGAGCAGTACTTC. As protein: CASSWAGGPYEQYF.

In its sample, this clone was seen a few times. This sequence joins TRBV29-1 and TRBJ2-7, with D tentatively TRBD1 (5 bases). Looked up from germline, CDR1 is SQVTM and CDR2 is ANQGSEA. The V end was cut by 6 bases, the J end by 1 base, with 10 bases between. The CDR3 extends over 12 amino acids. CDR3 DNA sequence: TGCAGCGTCCGCTCAGGGTCCTACGAGCAGTACTTC. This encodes CSVRSGSYEQYF.

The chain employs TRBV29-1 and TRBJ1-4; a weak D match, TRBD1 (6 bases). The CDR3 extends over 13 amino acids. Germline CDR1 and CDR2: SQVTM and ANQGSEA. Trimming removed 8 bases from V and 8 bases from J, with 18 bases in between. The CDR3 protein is CSTEGDGEEKLFF. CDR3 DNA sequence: TGCAGCACCGAGGGGGACGGCGAGGAAAAACTGTTTTTT.

CDR3 loop: CASNERGGLGRASGYNEQFF. CDR3 bases: TGTGCCAGTAACGAGAGGGGGGGGCTGGGTAGGGCTAGCGGGTACAATGAGCAGTTCTTC. The V and J genes are TRBV19 and TRBJ2-1, with 8 bases aligning to TRBD2. Unmatched junction bases numbered 24, after V lost 7 bases and J lost 4 bases. CDR3 length: 20 residues. CDR1 is LNHDA and CDR2 is SQIVND in the germline V gene (reference sequence).

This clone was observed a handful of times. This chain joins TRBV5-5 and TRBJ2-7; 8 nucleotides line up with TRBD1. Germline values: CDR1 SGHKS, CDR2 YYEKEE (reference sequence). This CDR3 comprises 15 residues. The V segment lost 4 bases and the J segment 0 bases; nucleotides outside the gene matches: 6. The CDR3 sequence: CASSPSGGPSYEQYF. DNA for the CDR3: TGTGCCAGCAGCCCATCAGGGGGCCCCTCCTACGAGCAGTACTTC.

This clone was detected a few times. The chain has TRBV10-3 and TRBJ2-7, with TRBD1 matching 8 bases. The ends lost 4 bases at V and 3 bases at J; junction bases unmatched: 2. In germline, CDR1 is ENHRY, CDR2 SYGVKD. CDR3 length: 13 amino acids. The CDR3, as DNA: TGTGCCATCAGTGGGGGGACAGGCTACGAGCAGTACTTC. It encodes CAISGGTGYEQYF.

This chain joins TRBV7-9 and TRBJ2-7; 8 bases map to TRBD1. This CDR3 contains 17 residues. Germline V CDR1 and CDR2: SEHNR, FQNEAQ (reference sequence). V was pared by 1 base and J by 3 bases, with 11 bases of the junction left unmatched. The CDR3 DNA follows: TGTGCCAGCAGCTTAGTTAGGGGGACAGGATCGTTCTACGAGCAGTACTTC. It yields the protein CASSLVRGTGSFYEQYF.

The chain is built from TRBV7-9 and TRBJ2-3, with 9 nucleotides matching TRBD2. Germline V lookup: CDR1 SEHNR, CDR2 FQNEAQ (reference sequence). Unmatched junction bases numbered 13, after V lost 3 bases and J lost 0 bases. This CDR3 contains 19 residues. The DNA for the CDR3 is TGTGCCAGCAGCTTCGGACAGAGCGGACTAGCGAGAAGCACAGATACGCAGTATTTT. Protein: CASSFGQSGLARSTDTQYF. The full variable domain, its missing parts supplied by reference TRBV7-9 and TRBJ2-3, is DTGVSQNPRHKITKRGQNVTFRCDPISEHNRLYWYRQTLGQGPEFLTYFQNEAQLEKSRLLSDRFSAERPKGSFSTLEIQRTEQGDSAMYLCASSFGQSGLARSTDTQYFGPGTRLTVL.

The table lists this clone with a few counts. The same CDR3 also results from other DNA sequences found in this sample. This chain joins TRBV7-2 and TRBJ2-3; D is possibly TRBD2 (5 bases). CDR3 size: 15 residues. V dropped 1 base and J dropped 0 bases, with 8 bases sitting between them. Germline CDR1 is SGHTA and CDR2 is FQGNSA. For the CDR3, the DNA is TGTGCCAGCAGCTTAGGCGGGCTAAGCACAGATACGCAGTATTTT. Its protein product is CASSLGGLSTDTQYF.

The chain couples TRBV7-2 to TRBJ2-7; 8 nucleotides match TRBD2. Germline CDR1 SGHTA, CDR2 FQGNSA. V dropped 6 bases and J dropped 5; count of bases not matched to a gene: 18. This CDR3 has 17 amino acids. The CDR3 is CASSGGASGWVFHEQYF. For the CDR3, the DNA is TGTGCCAGCAGTGGGGGGGCTAGCGGGTGGGTTTTCCACGAGCAGTACTTC.

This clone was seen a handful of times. The CDR3 region has the DNA TGTGCCAGCTCACCAGTGGTAGCGGGAGTAGTCGAGCAGTACTTC. It translates to CASSPVVAGVVEQYF. The chain combines TRBV18 with TRBJ2-7, with 9 bases lining up with TRBD2. The germline CDR1 and CDR2 sequences are KGHSH and LQKENI. Trimming removed 2 bases from V and 6 bases from J; junction bases left unmatched: 8. The CDR3 runs to 15 residues.

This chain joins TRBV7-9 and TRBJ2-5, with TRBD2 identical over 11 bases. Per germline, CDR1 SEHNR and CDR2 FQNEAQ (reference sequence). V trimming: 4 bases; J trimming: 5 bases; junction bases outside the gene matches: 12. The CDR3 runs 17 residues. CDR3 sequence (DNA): TGTGCCAGCAGCTACGCTATTAGGACTAGCGGGTGGGAGACCCAGTACTTC. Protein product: CASSYAIRTSGWETQYF.

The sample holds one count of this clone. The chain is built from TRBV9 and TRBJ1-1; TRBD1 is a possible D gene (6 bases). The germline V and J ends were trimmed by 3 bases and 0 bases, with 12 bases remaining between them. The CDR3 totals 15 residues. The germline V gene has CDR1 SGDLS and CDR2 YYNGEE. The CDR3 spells CASSGIDRMNTEAFF. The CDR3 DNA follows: TGTGCCAGCAGCGGTATCGACAGGATGAACACTGAAGCTTTCTTT.

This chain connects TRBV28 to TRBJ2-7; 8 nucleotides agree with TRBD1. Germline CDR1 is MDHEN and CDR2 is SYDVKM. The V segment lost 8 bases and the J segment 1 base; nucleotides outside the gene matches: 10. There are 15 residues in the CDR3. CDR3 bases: TGTGCCAGCCGCCCCGGCGGGACAGGATCCTACGAGCAGTACTTC. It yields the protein CASRPGGTGSYEQYF.

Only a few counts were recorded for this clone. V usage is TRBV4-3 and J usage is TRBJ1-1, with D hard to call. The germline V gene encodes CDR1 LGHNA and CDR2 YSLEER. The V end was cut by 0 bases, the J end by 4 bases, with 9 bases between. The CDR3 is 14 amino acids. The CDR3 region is CASSQDLRTTEAFF. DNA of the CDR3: TGCGCCAGCAGCCAAGATTTGCGAACCACTGAAGCTTTCTTT.

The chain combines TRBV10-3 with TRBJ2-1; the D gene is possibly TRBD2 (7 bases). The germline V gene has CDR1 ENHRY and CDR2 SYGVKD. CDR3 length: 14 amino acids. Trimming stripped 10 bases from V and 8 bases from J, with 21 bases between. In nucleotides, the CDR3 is TGTGCCACCCAAAATGGGGGGGCCTCTGATGAGCAGTTCTTC. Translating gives CATQNGGASDEQFF.

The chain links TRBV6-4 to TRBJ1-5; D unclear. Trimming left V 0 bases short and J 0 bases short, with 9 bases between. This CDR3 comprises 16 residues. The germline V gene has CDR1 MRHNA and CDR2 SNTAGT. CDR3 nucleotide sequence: TGTGCCAGCAGTGACTCAGACACCTATAGCAATCAGCCCCAGCATTTT. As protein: CASSDSDTYSNQPQHF.